This is a list of T cell receptor beta chains from one sample in a study of cytomegalovirus exposure and HLA in healthy donors. Here immunoSEQ multiplex PCR was the method, and the copy in TCRdb shows in-frame clones only, minus some. The data hold around 160,000 clones, with over 80% observed a single time. The sample taken for sequencing was PBMCs. The source of these receptors is a human donor in good health. Both conserved end residues are part of each CDR3. The D gene is left open where the match is weak. Rows may omit the clone size; those that give it use once, few, many or a size class.

d_call,v_call,clone_size,j_call,cdr3_aa,cdr3_nt
.,TRBV7-9,.,TRBJ1-1,CASSYAEKTEAFF,TGTGCCAGCAGCTACGCAGAAAAGACTGAAGCTTTCTTT
.,TRBV2,few,TRBJ1-2,CASSDSSHYGYTF,TGTGCCAGCAGTGATAGCAGTCACTATGGCTACACCTTC
TRBD1,TRBV7-8,.,TRBJ1-2,CASSYPGQGGYTF,TGTGCCAGCAGCTACCCGGGACAGGGAGGCTACACCTTC
TRBD2,TRBV6-5,.,TRBJ2-7,CASRGTSGGAGEQYF,TGTGCCAGCAGGGGCACTAGCGGGGGGGCCGGCGAGCAGTACTTC
.,TRBV6-1,.,TRBJ1-5,CASSEWTASNQPQHF,TGTGCCAGCAGTGAATGGACAGCGAGCAATCAGCCCCAGCATTTT
.,TRBV9,.,TRBJ2-5,CASSPGVLAGMETQYF,TGTGCCAGCAGCCCAGGTGTTCTGGCGGGGATGGAGACCCAGTACTTC
.,TRBV11-3,.,TRBJ2-1,CASSLGPGNEQFF,TGTGCCAGCAGCTTAGGTCCCGGCAATGAGCAGTTCTTC
TRBD2,TRBV7-9,.,TRBJ2-2,CASSPLAANTGELFF,TGTGCCAGCAGCCCCCTAGCGGCGAACACCGGGGAGCTGTTTTTT
.,TRBV27,.,TRBJ2-3,CASPTQYF,TGTGCCAGCCCTACCCAGTATTTT
.,TRBV29-1,few,TRBJ2-5,CSVVAQETQYF,TGCAGCGTTGTGGCTCAAGAGACCCAGTACTTC
.,TRBV6-5,few,TRBJ2-5,CAMGPTGETQYF,TGTGCCATGGGGCCAACCGGAGAGACCCAGTACTTC
.,TRBV19,.,TRBJ1-1,CASNGGTCEAFF,TGTGCCAGTAACGGGGGGACGTGTGAAGCTTTCTTT
TRBD2,TRBV5-6,once,TRBJ2-3,CASSPTSVDTQYF,TGTGCCAGCAGCCCCACTAGCGTAGATACGCAGTATTTT
.,TRBV5-6,.,TRBJ1-1,CASSLNRGLAFF,TGTGCCAGCAGCTTGAATCGGGGTTTGGCTTTCTTT
TRBD2,TRBV7-2,.,TRBJ2-7,CASSPAGGTYEQYF,TGTGCCAGCAGCCCGGCGGGGGGAACCTACGAGCAGTACTTC
.,TRBV5-6,.,TRBJ2-5,CASSSMTIQETQYF,TGTGCCAGCAGCTCCATGACAATCCAAGAGACCCAGTACTTC
.,TRBV2,.,TRBJ1-2,CASTLEGGGRVFSYGYTF,TGTGCCAGCACCCTCGAAGGTGGTGGCCGGGTATTCAGCTATGGCTACACCTTC
TRBD2,TRBV5-6,.,TRBJ2-5,CASSIGTSGGWQETQYF,TGTGCCAGCAGCATCGGGACTAGCGGGGGGTGGCAAGAGACCCAGTACTTC
.,TRBV4-1,.,TRBJ1-1,CASSQTQGNTEAFF,TGCGCCAGCAGCCAAACTCAGGGGAACACTGAAGCTTTCTTT
TRBD1,TRBV6-5,.,TRBJ2-2,CASSSPGQGTGELFF,TGTGCCAGCAGTTCTCCGGGACAGGGGACCGGGGAGCTGTTTTTT
.,TRBV7-2,.,TRBJ2-3,CASSELGHNTDTQYF,TGTGCCAGCAGCGAGCTGGGACATAACACAGATACGCAGTATTTT